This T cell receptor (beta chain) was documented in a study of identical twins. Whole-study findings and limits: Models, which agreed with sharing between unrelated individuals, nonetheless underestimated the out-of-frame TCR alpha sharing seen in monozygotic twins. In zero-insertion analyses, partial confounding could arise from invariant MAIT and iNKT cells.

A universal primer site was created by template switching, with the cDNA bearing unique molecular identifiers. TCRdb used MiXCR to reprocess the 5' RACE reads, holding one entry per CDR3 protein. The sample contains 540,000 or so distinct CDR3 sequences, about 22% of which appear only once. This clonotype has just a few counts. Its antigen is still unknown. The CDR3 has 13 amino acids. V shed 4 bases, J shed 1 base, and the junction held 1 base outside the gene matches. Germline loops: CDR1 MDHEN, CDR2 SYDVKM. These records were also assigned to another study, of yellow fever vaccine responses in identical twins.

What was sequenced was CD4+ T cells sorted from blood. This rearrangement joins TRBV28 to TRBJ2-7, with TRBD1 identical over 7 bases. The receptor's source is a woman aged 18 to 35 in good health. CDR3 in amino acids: CASSSQGSYEQYF. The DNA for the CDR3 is TGTGCCAGCAGTTCACAGGGGTCCTACGAGCAGTACTTC.